The 7 T cell receptor beta chains below all came from one sample that was sequenced in a study of blood T cell repertoires in COVID-19. Profiled with immunoSEQ multiplex PCR; TCRdb holds only in-frame clones, not every one. The table records 140,000 to 150,000 clones, around 81% of them present only once. The source material was peripheral blood. Receptors were obtained from a human donor with acute or convalescent COVID-19. The donor label of this sample is uncertain.

The rearrangement links TRBV29-1 to TRBJ1-1; D is perhaps TRBD1 (5 bases). Germline loops: CDR1 SQVTM, CDR2 ANQGSEA. V was cut by 0 bases and J by 9 bases, with 11 bases left in between. The CDR3 runs 12 residues. The CDR3 coding sequence is TGCAGCGTTGAAGATCGCCGGGGGAAAGCTTTCTTT. Protein product: CSVEDRRGKAFF.

The chain joins TRBV2 to TRBJ1-2; the match to TRBD1 covers 7 bases. Germline CDR1 SNHLY, CDR2 FYNNEI. The CDR3 extends over 15 amino acids. The V gene end was trimmed by 7 bases and the J gene end by 0 bases; junction bases not matched to a gene: 8. CDR3 in amino acids: CASNRQGPSNYGYTF. In nucleotides, the CDR3 is TGTGCCAGCAATAGACAGGGACCGTCTAACTATGGCTACACCTTC.

This sequence joins TRBV19 and TRBJ2-1; TRBD2 aligns across 12 bases. CDR1 and CDR2 from the germline V gene are LNHDA and SQIVND (reference sequence). The V segment lost 3 bases and the J segment 7 bases; nucleotides outside the gene matches: 4. This CDR3 has 15 amino acids. CDR3 sequence reads: CASSITSGGRNEQFF. The DNA for the CDR3 is TGTGCCAGTAGTATCACTAGCGGGGGGAGAAATGAGCAGTTCTTC.

The rearrangement joins TRBV19 to TRBJ2-2, with TRBD1 matching 8 bases. Germline CDR1 LNHDA, CDR2 SQIVND (reference sequence). The CDR3 consists of 15 residues. The J segment lost 6 bases and the V segment lost 6 bases, leaving 9 bases of the junction unmatched. Here the CDR3 reads CASSRGQGYAGELFF. CDR3 DNA: TGTGCCAGTAGCCGAGGACAGGGCTACGCCGGGGAGCTGTTTTTT.

The chain joins TRBV24-1 to TRBJ2-2, with a possible D match to TRBD2 (6 bases). Germline assignment: CDR1 KGHDR and CDR2 SFDVKD. V shed 7 bases and J shed 5 bases, with 19 bases lying between them. This CDR3 region has 16 residues. The CDR3 DNA sequence: TGTGCCACCAGAGGGACCGCGGGGTCGAGGACCGGGGAGCTGTTTTTT. Amino acid sequence: CATRGTAGSRTGELFF.

The gene calls are TRBV6-6 and TRBJ2-3; the D gene is possibly TRBD2 (7 bases). V was trimmed by 2 bases and J by 2 bases, leaving 14 bases between them. CDR1 MNHNY and CDR2 SVGAGI come from the germline V gene (reference sequence). This CDR3 region has 16 residues. CDR3 sequence (DNA): TGTGCCAGCAGTTACCTCTTCGGGGGGCACACAGATACGCAGTATTTT. Amino acid sequence: CASSYLFGGHTDTQYF.

The chain combines TRBV6-5 with TRBJ1-1; D remains unclear. The germline CDR1 and CDR2 sequences are MNHEY and SVGAGI. V was clipped by 7 bases and J by 3 bases, with 12 bases between them. CDR3 size: 13 residues. CDR3 nucleotide sequence: TGTGCCAGCATGCCCGGGGTTGACACTGAAGCTTTCTTT. Translating it yields CASMPGVDTEAFF.